This T cell receptor beta chain was retrieved from a study of blood T cell repertoires in COVID-19. The table lists this clone with a few counts. The CDR3 length is 16 residues. Germline V gives CDR1 MNHEY, CDR2 SVGEGT. Deletions cut 5 bases from V and 6 bases from J, with 20 bases between. Assay: immunoSEQ multiplex PCR; the TCRdb copy retains only in-frame clones and omits some. The table has fewer than 250,000 clones, about 90% seen once. The receptor was isolated from a woman in her 70s with acute or convalescent COVID-19. Sequencing was carried out using peripheral blood. The rearrangement uses TRBV6-2 or TRBV6-3 and TRBJ2-1; possible D gene TRBD1, 6 bases. This chain's CDR3 is CASSTPDRLNRNEQFF. Written as DNA, the CDR3 is TGTGCCAGCAGTACCCCAGACAGGCTAAATCGCAATGAGCAGTTCTTC.